The 14 T cell receptor beta chains listed next were all sequenced from one sample in a study of regulatory T cells in long-lasting Graves disease. Stated time point: newly diagnosed GD, antithyroid drugs for less than 3 months. There was RNA extracted from PBMCs, and the TCR library was made from it. Construction of the TCR beta libraries employed iRepertoire HTBI primers in conjunction with Arm-PCR of CDR3 regions. TCRdb re-derived calls from the multiplex PCR reads in MiXCR, one entry per CDR3 protein. Counted here are about 560,000 distinct CDR3 sequences, roughly 16% occurring once; the ten biggest clones make up 9.5% to 15%. In addition, the sample was reused for a study of T cells in Graves' hyperthyroidism and ophthalmopathy.

The starting material was peripheral blood mononuclear cells (PBMCs), obtained at new diagnosis, from a patient treated with antithyroid drugs. These receptors were taken from a man aged 18 to 30 with Graves disease.

In this sample, this clonotype turned up many times. The chain is built from TRBV12-3 or TRBV12-4 and TRBJ2-5, with TRBD2 matching over 7 bases. V was clipped by 5 bases and J by 5 bases; unmatched bases: 5. This CDR3 has 13 amino acids. The CDR3 nucleotides read TGTGCCAGCAGTCAGGGACTAATGGAGACCCAGTACTTC. Its protein is CASSQGLMETQYF.

This clonotype was counted at least ten times. The chain uses TRBV20-1 and TRBJ2-1; 7 nucleotides match TRBD2. The trim removed 6 bases at V and 0 bases at J, leaving 5 bases unmatched. The CDR3 covers 14 residues. In germline, CDR1 is DFQATT, CDR2 SNEGSKA (reference sequence). CDR3 loop: CSAGRDYSYNEQFF. Here the CDR3 DNA reads TGCAGTGCGGGGAGGGACTACTCCTACAATGAGCAGTTCTTC.

In its sample, this clonotype was seen a few times. The V gene is TRBV6-2 or TRBV6-3, the J gene TRBJ1-2; 8 nucleotides align to TRBD1. V lost 5 bases and J lost 7; bases outside the gene matches: 6. CDR3 length: 13 amino acids. Germline CDR1 reads MNHEY; CDR2 reads SVGEGT. CDR3 protein: CASSPGQGRGYTF. The CDR3 DNA reads as TGTGCCAGCAGTCCCGGACAGGGTCGTGGCTACACCTTC.

The chain couples TRBV2 to TRBJ1-4, with unresolved D. CDR3 size: 14 residues. Germline CDR1 reads SNHLY; CDR2 reads FYNNEI. V lost 4 bases, J lost 3 bases, and 9 bases lay in between. The CDR3 loop reads CASSGVGPNEKLFF. DNA for the CDR3: TGTGCCAGCAGTGGAGTAGGGCCTAATGAAAAACTGTTTTTT.

To note about this clonotype: A much larger clone lies a single base off, so this may be a read error. The chain employs TRBV14 and TRBJ2-7, with TRBD1 identical over 9 bases. This CDR3 is 14 amino acids long. Trimming at V came to 3 bases and at J to 3 bases, leaving 3 bases not matched to a gene. Germline CDR1 reads SGHDN; CDR2 reads FVKESK. The CDR3 nucleotides are TGTGCCAGCAGCCATGGACAGGGGTTCTACGAGCAGTACTTC. The encoded protein is CASSHGQGFYEQYF.

This clonotype was recorded at least ten times. The chain employs TRBV5-1 and TRBJ2-7; 9 bases are a match to TRBD2. CDR1 SGHRS and CDR2 YFSETQ come from the germline V gene. The ends lost 4 bases at V and 7 bases at J; junction bases unmatched: 15. This CDR3 has 16 amino acids. CDR3 sequence: CASSPREAGGPGEQYF. The DNA of the CDR3 is TGCGCCAGCAGCCCCCGCGAGGCGGGAGGGCCGGGGGAGCAGTACTTC.

The chain is built from TRBV7-9 and TRBJ2-7, with D perhaps matching TRBD2 (5 bases). This CDR3 contains 15 residues. Between the trimmed V and J ends, which lost 2 bases and 4 bases, there was a span of 15 bases. In germline, CDR1 is SEHNR, CDR2 FQNEAQ (reference sequence). The CDR3 DNA reads TGTGCCAGCAGCTTATACTCGGACGGAGGATACGAGCAGTACTTC. Translated: CASSLYSDGGYEQYF.

In this sample, this clonotype turned up many times. The chain combines TRBV5-1 with TRBJ2-1, with no clear D. Germline V gene sequence: CDR1 SGHRS, CDR2 YFSETQ. The CDR3 length is 14 residues. V was shortened by 0 bases and J by 10 bases, with 14 bases between the two germline ends. The CDR3 DNA follows: TGCGCCAGCAGCTTGGATTCGTCAGATAGCGAGCAGTTCTTC. Its translation is CASSLDSSDSEQFF.

The sample holds many counts of this clonotype. The chain couples TRBV7-3 to TRBJ2-7, with D maybe TRBD1 (5 bases). V gave up 6 bases and J gave up 6 bases, with 12 bases separating them. CDR1 SGHTA and CDR2 FQGTGA come from the germline V gene. The CDR3 runs to 12 residues. CDR3: CASSFQGGEQYF. CDR3 sequence (DNA): TGTGCCAGCAGTTTCCAGGGTGGCGAGCAGTACTTC.

CDR3 DNA: TGCAGCGTTTGGGCCTTAGGGGCGGGAACTGAAGCTTTCTTT. Translating it yields CSVWALGAGTEAFF. This chain links TRBV29-1 with TRBJ1-1; D perhaps matches TRBD1 (5 bases). The V gene lost 5 bases and the J gene lost 5 bases, with 18 bases spanning the gap. The CDR3 consists of 14 residues. Germline CDR1 is SQVTM and CDR2 is ANQGSEA.

The rearrangement joins TRBV12-3 or TRBV12-4 to TRBJ1-4; TRBD1 might be the D (5 bases). CDR3 size: 13 residues. V gave up 6 bases and J gave up 6 bases, with 11 bases separating them. Written as DNA, the CDR3 is TGTGCCAGCAGCTTTGTACAGGATGAAAAACTGTTTTTT. It specifies CASSFVQDEKLFF.

The rearrangement links TRBV2 to TRBJ2-3, with 12 bases lining up with TRBD1. V lost 6 bases and J lost 8; bases outside the gene matches: 15. This CDR3 is built from 17 residues. The V gene's germline CDR1 is SNHLY and CDR2 FYNNEI. CDR3 in amino acids: CASSQRWGQGAGGTQYF. CDR3 DNA sequence: TGTGCCAGCAGCCAACGATGGGGACAGGGGGCAGGAGGTACGCAGTATTTT.

The CDR3 DNA reads TGCGCCAGCAGCTTGGCTGTAAGGACCTCTGGAAACACCATATATTTT. Its translation: CASSLAVRTSGNTIYF. The V gene is TRBV5-1, the J gene TRBJ1-3, with D unresolved. Trimming removed 0 bases from V and 0 bases from J, with 10 bases in between. Germline loops: CDR1 SGHRS, CDR2 YFSETQ. CDR3 size: 16 residues.

This CDR3 reads CASSSGLAGGLETQYF. CDR3 nucleotides: TGCGCCAGCAGCTCCGGACTAGCGGGAGGTTTGGAGACCCAGTACTTC. The chain links TRBV5-1 to TRBJ2-5; 14 nucleotides align to TRBD2. Per the germline V gene, CDR1 is SGHRS and CDR2 is YFSETQ. The J segment lost 5 bases and the V segment lost 3 bases, leaving 6 bases of the junction unmatched. The CDR3 totals 16 residues.